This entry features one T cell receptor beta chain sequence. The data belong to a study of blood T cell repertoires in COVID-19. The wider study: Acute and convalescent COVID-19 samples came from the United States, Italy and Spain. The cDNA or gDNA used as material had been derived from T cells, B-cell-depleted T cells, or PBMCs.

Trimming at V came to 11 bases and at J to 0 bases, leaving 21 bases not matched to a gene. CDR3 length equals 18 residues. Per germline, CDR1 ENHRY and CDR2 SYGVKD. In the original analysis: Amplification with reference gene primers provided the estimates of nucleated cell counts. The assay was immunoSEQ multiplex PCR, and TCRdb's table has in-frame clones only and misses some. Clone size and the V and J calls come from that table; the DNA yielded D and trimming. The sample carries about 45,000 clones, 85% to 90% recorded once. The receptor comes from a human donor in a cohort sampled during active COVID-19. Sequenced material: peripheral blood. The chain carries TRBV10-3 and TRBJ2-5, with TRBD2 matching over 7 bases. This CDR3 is CAATSGGFGTCYQETQYF. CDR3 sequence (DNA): TGTGCCGCAACCTCGGGGGGATTCGGGACTTGCTACCAAGAGACCCAGTACTTC.